Detailed here is one TCR beta chain. This sample was taken from a study of blood T cell repertoires in COVID-19. Overall study context: There were acute and convalescent COVID-19 samples, and they came from the United States, Italy and Spain. Sample material is recorded as cDNA or gDNA derived from T cells, B-cell-depleted T cells, or PBMCs.

This CDR3 has 19 residues. In germline, CDR1 is SGHAT, CDR2 FQNNGV. V dropped 5 bases and J dropped 10 bases, with 30 bases sitting between them. Per the original methods: Nucleated cell number was recorded as an estimate derived from reference gene primer amplification. Using immunoSEQ multiplex PCR, the repertoire was profiled, and TCRdb retains in-frame clones only, with some absent. V and J calls and clone size come straight from that table; D and trimming were deduced from the DNA. The sample lists some 350,000 clones, about 90% occurring once. This chain connects TRBV11-2 to TRBJ1-6; D might be TRBD1 (5 bases). The TCR originated in a woman younger than 35 who had recovered from COVID-19. The source material was peripheral blood. The CDR3 DNA reads TGTGCCAGCAGCCTAGGAGAGTTCAGGTTCGGGGGAGTTGGGTCACCCCTCCACTTT. Translation gives CASSLGEFRFGGVGSPLHF.